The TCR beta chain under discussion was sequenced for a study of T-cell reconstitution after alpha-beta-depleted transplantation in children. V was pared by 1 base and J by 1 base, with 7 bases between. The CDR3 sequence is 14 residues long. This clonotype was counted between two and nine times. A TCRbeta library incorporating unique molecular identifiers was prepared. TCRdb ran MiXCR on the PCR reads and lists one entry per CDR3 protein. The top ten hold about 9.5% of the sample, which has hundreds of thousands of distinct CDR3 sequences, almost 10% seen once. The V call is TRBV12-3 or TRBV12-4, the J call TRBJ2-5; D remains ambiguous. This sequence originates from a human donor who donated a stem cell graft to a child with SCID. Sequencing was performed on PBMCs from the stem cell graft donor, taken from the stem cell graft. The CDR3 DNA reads TGTGCCAGCAGTTTAGGGCTGAGCCAAGAGACCCAGTACTTC. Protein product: CASSLGLSQETQYF.